Presented here are 5 T cell receptor beta chains from one specimen sequenced in a study of shared clonotypes between healthy human individuals. The assay was immunoSEQ multiplex PCR, and TCRdb's table has in-frame clones only and misses some. The sample yields more than 150,000 clones, roughly 70% seen once. Sequencing used memory CD4+ T cells sorted from blood. The subset: CD45RA-negative fraction. Receptors originate from a man aged 30-40 years in good health.

The chain recombines TRBV5-4 with TRBJ1-1, with 10 bases that match TRBD1. Losses at the gene ends were 2 bases for V and 11 bases for J; bases not matched to a gene: 9. The CDR3 spans 14 residues. CDR1 is SGHNT, CDR2 YYREEE, per germline (reference sequence). DNA for the CDR3: TGTGCCAGCAGCTTCTACCGACAGGGGGCTACGGCTTTCTTT. Its protein is CASSFYRQGATAFF.

CDR3 amino acids: CASSLDSISVGYTF. CDR3 bases: TGTGCCAGCAGCTTAGATTCTATTAGCGTGGGCTACACCTTC. The rearrangement uses TRBV11-2 and TRBJ1-2; D unclear. The V gene lost 0 bases and the J gene lost 8 bases, with 13 bases spanning the gap. The length of the CDR3 is 14 residues. Germline loops: CDR1 SGHAT, CDR2 FQNNGV.

V is TRBV27 and J is TRBJ2-3; a weak D match, TRBD2 (6 bases). Germline values: CDR1 MNHEY, CDR2 SMNVEV (reference sequence). Deletions cut 5 bases from V and 0 bases from J, with 12 bases between. The CDR3 extends over 15 amino acids. DNA of the CDR3: TGTGCCAGCAGTCCGCCGGGACTCAGCACAGATACGCAGTATTTT. Its protein is CASSPPGLSTDTQYF.

The chain joins TRBV2 to TRBJ2-1; TRBD2 agrees at 10 bases. CDR1 SNHLY and CDR2 FYNNEI come from the germline V gene. The CDR3 runs 15 residues. Trimming removed 10 bases from V and 8 bases from J; junction bases left unmatched: 14. The CDR3 region has the DNA TGTGCCACCGGTCGAGGGACTAGCGCTGAGGATGAGCAGTTCTTC. Amino acid sequence: CATGRGTSAEDEQFF.

V and J are TRBV12-2 and TRBJ2-1; the D call in the table, TRBD2, was not verified against the DNA. TRBV12-2 is classified as a pseudogene. The CDR3 sequence is 19 residues long. The CDR3, as DNA: TGTGCAAGTCGCTTAGCACAGTCGGGTGGCGGGAAAGTGGGCGTTGAGCAGTTCTTC. This translates into CASRLAQSGGGKVGVEQFF.